The 4 T cell receptor beta chains given below trace back to one sample, sequenced in a study of shared clonotypes between healthy human individuals. Method: immunoSEQ multiplex PCR; TCRdb's copy keeps in-frame clones and lacks some. The sample shows around 1.1 million clones, approximately 75% of them seen only once. Sequences were obtained from memory CD4+ T cells from PBMCs. Subset of the sample: CD45RA-negative fraction. These receptors all come from a man aged 18 to 35 in good health. Some clones in this sample may be carry-over from other donors' samples.

This chain uses TRBV28 with TRBJ1-2; D gene uncertain. Trimming pared 3 bases from V and 9 bases from J, leaving 11 bases between. The CDR3 is 12 residues long. The germline gives CDR1 MDHEN, CDR2 SYDVKM. The chain's CDR3 is CASSFSSERYTF. CDR3 sequence (DNA): TGTGCCAGCAGTTTCTCCTCTGAGCGCTACACCTTC.

The DNA of the CDR3 is TGTGCCAGCAGCTTAGTGTCACGGAACACTGAAGCTTTCTTT. It codes for CASSLVSRNTEAFF. This chain links TRBV7-2 with TRBJ1-1; D gene uncertain. Between the trimmed V and J ends, which lost 1 base and 1 base, there was a span of 7 bases. CDR3 size: 14 residues. Germline CDR1 reads SGHTA; CDR2 reads FQGNSA.

The rearrangement uses TRBV28 and TRBJ1-2, with 7 bases identical to TRBD1. The CDR3 extends over 13 amino acids. Germline V gives CDR1 MDHEN, CDR2 SYDVKM. The V gene end was trimmed by 8 bases and the J gene end by 8 bases; junction bases not matched to a gene: 11. The CDR3 is CASHPPTGNGYTF. The DNA of the CDR3 is TGTGCCAGCCACCCCCCGACAGGGAACGGCTACACCTTC.

This rearrangement joins TRBV4-2 to TRBJ2-7, with 13 positions matching TRBD2. The CDR3 has 16 amino acids. Germline CDR1 and CDR2: LGHNA and YNFKEQ. Losses at the gene ends were 3 bases for V and 2 bases for J; bases not matched to a gene: 4. The CDR3 protein is CASSQVGLAGAYEQYF. CDR3 nucleotides: TGTGCCAGCAGCCAGGTAGGACTAGCGGGAGCCTACGAGCAGTACTTC.